The 20 T cell receptor beta chains below were found in one sample sequenced in a study of shared clonotypes between healthy human individuals. The data were produced by immunoSEQ multiplex PCR, yet TCRdb's version contains in-frame clones alone and is incomplete. The sample lists millions of clones; roughly 94% were seen once. The sample comprised naive CD4+ T cells sorted from blood. As to subset: CD45RA+ positively selected. These TCRs come from a man between 18 and 35 years old in good health.

This clone was observed at least ten times. V is TRBV19 and J is TRBJ1-2; D is possibly TRBD1 (6 bases). The CDR3 sequence is 12 residues long. V was clipped by 7 bases and J by 6 bases, with 12 bases between them. Germline V gives CDR1 LNHDA, CDR2 SQIVND (reference sequence). In nucleotides, the CDR3 is TGTGCCAGTACCAGGGGTTCCCATGGCTACACCTTC. Translated, it gives CASTRGSHGYTF.

Concerning this clone: The same CDR3 can be traced to other DNA sequences in this sample. The chain carries TRBV9 and TRBJ2-2, with D uncertain. Trimming left V 0 bases short and J 0 bases short, with 3 bases between. Germline V gives CDR1 SGDLS, CDR2 YYNGEE. The CDR3 loop spans 14 amino acids. In DNA, the CDR3 is TGTGCCAGCAGCGTAGCAACGAACACCGGGGAGCTGTTTTTT. This encodes CASSVATNTGELFF.

CDR3 in DNA: TGCGCCAGCAGCTTGGGAGGACAGGACTATGGCTACACCTTC. Amino acids: CASSLGGQDYGYTF. The rearrangement links TRBV5-1 to TRBJ1-2, with 7 bases that match TRBD1. V was clipped by 0 bases and J by 3 bases; unmatched bases: 2. The CDR3 loop spans 14 amino acids. Germline CDR1 SGHRS, CDR2 YFSETQ.

V usage is TRBV27 and J usage is TRBJ1-1, with a possible D match to TRBD1 (6 bases). V was shortened by 5 bases and J by 6 bases, with 16 bases between the two germline ends. CDR1 and CDR2 (germline): MNHEY, SMNVEV (reference sequence). The CDR3 is 14 amino acids. The CDR3 DNA reads as TGTGCCAGCAGTCCTCAGGGGCAGGGTGCTGAAGCTTTCTTT. It is translated as CASSPQGQGAEAFF.

The chain joins TRBV6-1 to TRBJ2-4, with D possibly TRBD2 on 6 matching bases. Trimming took off 3 bases at V and 7 bases at J, with 16 bases between the two ends. The CDR3 is 15 amino acids. Germline CDR1 is MNHNS and CDR2 is SASEGT. CDR3 DNA sequence: TGTGCCAGCAGTGATTGGGGGGTCGTATTGAACATTCAGTACTTC. Encoded protein: CASSDWGVVLNIQYF.

CDR3 DNA: TGTGCCAGCAGCTTACAGGGTGGGATCAACGACTACACCTTC. Its protein product is CASSLQGGINDYTF. The chain is built from TRBV7-2 and TRBJ1-2; possible D gene TRBD1, 5 bases. V shed 2 bases and J shed 10 bases, with 17 bases lying between them. Looked up from germline, CDR1 is SGHTA and CDR2 is FQGNSA. This CDR3 region has 14 residues.

The chain is built from TRBV7-2 and TRBJ2-3; 8 bases map to TRBD2. V trimming: 6 bases; J trimming: 4 bases; junction bases outside the gene matches: 18. CDR3 length equals 18 residues. Germline V gene data show CDR1 as SGHTA and CDR2 as FQGNSA. CDR3 sequence: CASSLYASGRVGSDTQYF. CDR3 DNA: TGTGCCAGCAGTTTATACGCTTCCGGGAGGGTGGGCTCAGATACGCAGTATTTT.

This clone showed up just once. The chain combines TRBV4-3 with TRBJ2-7; D gene unclear. The CDR3 length is 13 residues. From germline, CDR1 is LGHNA and CDR2 YSLEER. V was pared by 0 bases and J by 5 bases, with 8 bases between. In DNA, the CDR3 is TGCGCCAGCAGCCAAGAGGTCCGCCACGAGCAGTACTTC. Translating gives CASSQEVRHEQYF.

In nucleotides, the CDR3 is TGTGCCAGCAGTGAGTTGGTGGGTCAGCCCCAGCATTTT. This codes for CASSELVGQPQHF. The chain couples TRBV6-1 to TRBJ1-5; D is unclear. Germline values: CDR1 MNHNS, CDR2 SASEGT. Deletions cut 3 bases from V and 6 bases from J, with 9 bases between. The CDR3 totals 13 residues.

The chain uses TRBV6-6 and TRBJ1-2; the D is unclear. The V gene's germline CDR1 is MNHNY and CDR2 SVGAGI (reference sequence). This CDR3 is 11 amino acids long. V lost 8 bases, J lost 3 bases, and 7 bases lay in between. In nucleotides, the CDR3 is TGTGCCAGCTGGGCGGACTATGGCTACACCTTC. Translation gives CASWADYGYTF.

The chain employs TRBV7-2 and TRBJ2-7, with D perhaps matching TRBD1 (5 bases). The V end was cut by 5 bases, the J end by 2 bases, with 13 bases between. CDR3 length: 14 residues. From germline, CDR1 is SGHTA and CDR2 FQGNSA. The CDR3 DNA is TGTGCCAGCAGCCCCATGGGGCTGGCCTACGAGCAGTACTTC. Residues: CASSPMGLAYEQYF.

The V gene is TRBV28, the J gene TRBJ1-2, with a weak D call TRBD1 (6 bases). This CDR3 contains 13 residues. V was trimmed by 6 bases and J by 8 bases, leaving 16 bases between them. Germline V CDR1 and CDR2: MDHEN, SYDVKM. The CDR3 reads CASRSGTLGGYTF. The CDR3 DNA follows: TGTGCCAGCAGGTCGGGGACACTGGGGGGCTACACCTTC.

The J gene is TRBJ2-5, the V gene TRBV5-1; 11 bases map to TRBD2. This CDR3 spans 14 amino acids. The ends lost 5 bases at V and 4 bases at J; junction bases unmatched: 4. CDR1 and CDR2 from the germline V gene are SGHRS and YFSETQ. The CDR3 spells CASRTSGAGETQYF. The CDR3 nucleotides read TGCGCCAGCAGGACTAGCGGGGCGGGAGAGACCCAGTACTTC.

The chain joins TRBV2 to TRBJ1-3; D perhaps matches TRBD1 (5 bases). Germline V gene data show CDR1 as SNHLY and CDR2 as FYNNEI. Between the trimmed V and J ends, which lost 9 bases and 0 bases, there was a span of 15 bases. The CDR3 is 15 residues long. In DNA form, the CDR3 reads TGTGCCAGTCGACCGGGACGGAGCTCTGGAAACACCATATATTTT. This sequence encodes CASRPGRSSGNTIYF.

The V call is TRBV27, the J call TRBJ2-2; D not certain. Looked up from germline, CDR1 is MNHEY and CDR2 is SMNVEV (reference sequence). The V and J ends lost 6 bases and 6 bases respectively, with 5 bases between them. The CDR3 is made up of 11 amino acids. The CDR3 nucleotides read TGTGCCAGCAGGCTGGCCGGGGAGCTGTTTTTT. Its protein product is CASRLAGELFF.

The genes are TRBV4-1 and TRBJ2-1; D is possibly TRBD2 (6 bases). Deletions cut 4 bases from V and 7 bases from J, with 14 bases between. Germline V gene sequence: CDR1 MGHRA, CDR2 YSYEKL. The CDR3 extends over 14 amino acids. CDR3 in amino acids: CASSRVTRGNEQFF. The CDR3 nucleotides are TGCGCCAGCAGCCGGGTAACGCGGGGAAATGAGCAGTTCTTC.

This sequence joins TRBV19 and TRBJ2-5; TRBD2 aligns across 9 bases. This CDR3 has 14 residues. CDR1 is LNHDA and CDR2 is SQIVND in the germline V gene (reference sequence). Trimming cost V 6 bases and J 7 bases; bases outside gene matches: 9. CDR3 sequence reads: CASRPGLAVGTQYF. The CDR3 region has the DNA TGTGCCAGTAGACCGGGACTAGCAGTAGGGACCCAGTACTTC.

J is TRBJ2-7 and V is TRBV6-4; tentative D call: TRBD1 (6 bases). Germline V gene sequence: CDR1 MRHNA, CDR2 SNTAGT. This CDR3 is 13 amino acids long. Trimming pared 6 bases from V and 5 bases from J, leaving 14 bases between. For the CDR3, the DNA is TGTGCCAGCAGAGCTACAGGGAAGCACGAGCAGTACTTC. It translates to CASRATGKHEQYF.

About this clone: Other DNA sequences in this specimen translate into the identical CDR3. CDR3 region: CASSLGLAGNYEQYF. The CDR3 DNA reads as TGTGCCAGCAGCCTTGGACTAGCGGGGAACTACGAGCAGTACTTC. The chain couples TRBV7-2 to TRBJ2-7, with 12 bases fitting TRBD2. The V gene's germline CDR1 is SGHTA and CDR2 FQGNSA. V shed 5 bases and J 3 bases; nucleotides not matched to a gene: 5. The CDR3 spans 15 residues.

The V and J genes are TRBV27 and TRBJ2-7; D not resolved. Per the germline V gene, CDR1 is MNHEY and CDR2 is SMNVEV (reference sequence). CDR3 length: 12 residues. The V and J ends lost 9 bases and 5 bases respectively, with 14 bases between them. CDR3 region: CARTSDENEQYF. The CDR3 nucleotides read TGTGCCAGGACATCAGATGAGAACGAGCAGTACTTC.